A single sample gave rise to the 10 T cell receptor beta chains below, sequenced in a study of cytomegalovirus exposure and HLA in healthy donors (dated 2017 in TCRdb). Library generation was performed with the immunoSEQ multiplex PCR assay. The multiplex PCR relied on a mix of 60 forward primers for TCR Vbeta segments and 13 reverse primers for TCR Jbeta segments. As stored in TCRdb, this immuneACCESS dataset retains in-frame rearrangements with V and J assigned. A fraction of the clones does not appear; measured against another copy, unresolved V genes explain less than half of the discrepancy, and the remainder lacks a known reason. The sample records 150,000 to 170,000 clones, 80% of which are singletons. The top ten constitute around 6% of the sample. Sequenced sample: PBMCs. The receptor source for this set is a woman aged 40 to 50 in good health and CMV-seropositive.

The gene calls are TRBV28 and TRBJ2-7, with D maybe TRBD2 (6 bases). Germline-derived CDR1 and CDR2 are MDHEN and SYDVKM. The V and J ends lost 2 bases and 0 bases respectively, with 14 bases between them. The CDR3 totals 16 residues. Written as DNA, the CDR3 is TGTGCCAGCAGTTTAGCCATAGCGGCCCCCTCCTACGAGCAGTACTTC. It translates to CASSLAIAAPSYEQYF.

This chain links TRBV5-1 with TRBJ2-1; 12 nucleotides match TRBD2. Germline trimming cut 0 bases from V and 4 bases from J; bases unmatched to any gene: 8. Germline assignment: CDR1 SGHRS and CDR2 YFSETQ. The CDR3 has 18 amino acids. CDR3 in amino acids: CASSLAQTSGSSYNEQFF. CDR3 in DNA: TGCGCCAGCAGCTTGGCACAGACTAGCGGGAGCTCGTACAATGAGCAGTTCTTC.

The chain links TRBV6-1 to TRBJ2-3; TRBD1 matches 8 bases. This CDR3 comprises 17 residues. CDR1 MNHNS and CDR2 SASEGT come from the germline V gene. V trimming: 2 bases; J trimming: 8 bases; junction bases outside the gene matches: 15. CDR3 bases: TGTGCCAGCAGTGAAACAGGAGGGCAGGGGGCGATTTTTACGCAGTATTTT. Protein sequence: CASSETGGQGAIFTQYF.

The count of this clone is one. The chain has TRBV30 and TRBJ2-7; 7 bases fit TRBD1. Per germline, CDR1 GTSNPN and CDR2 SVGIG (reference sequence). This CDR3 contains 15 residues. V lost 0 bases to trimming and J lost 1 base; unmatched junction nucleotides: 6. The CDR3 loop reads CAWSVRQGRSYEQYF. The DNA for the CDR3 is TGTGCCTGGAGTGTTAGACAGGGAAGATCCTACGAGCAGTACTTC.

This clone was recorded once. V usage is TRBV30 and J usage is TRBJ2-7, with 12 bases lining up with TRBD2. J was trimmed by 6 bases and V by 8 bases; bases with no gene match: 5. In germline, CDR1 is GTSNPN, CDR2 SVGIG (reference sequence). This CDR3 contains 12 residues. CDR3 sequence reads: CAHRTSGTEQYF. CDR3 sequence (DNA): TGTGCCCATAGGACTAGCGGGACCGAGCAGTACTTC.

The CDR3 nucleotides read TGTGCTAGTGGTTTGGTACCGGGATACGAGCAGTACTTC. Translating it yields CASGLVPGYEQYF. The rearrangement joins TRBV12-5 to TRBJ2-7; D possibly corresponds to TRBD2 (5 bases). V lost 0 bases and J lost 4, with 7 bases in between. From germline, CDR1 is LGHNT and CDR2 FRNRAP. The CDR3 is 13 residues long.

This clone has only a few counts. The chain joins TRBV29-1 to TRBJ2-5; 7 bases fit TRBD2. Germline V CDR1 and CDR2: SQVTM, ANQGSEA. This CDR3 contains 13 residues. V shed 5 bases and J 4 bases; nucleotides not matched to a gene: 7. DNA for the CDR3: TGCAGCGTTCGCGGGAGAGAGAGAGAGACCCAGTACTTC. This translates into CSVRGRERETQYF.

This sequence joins TRBV19 and TRBJ2-1; 8 bases line up with TRBD2. The CDR3 covers 17 residues. J was trimmed by 4 bases and V by 1 base; bases with no gene match: 9. Germline V gene data show CDR1 as LNHDA and CDR2 as SQIVND (reference sequence). CDR3 sequence reads: CASSIGALAGGYNEQFF. Here the CDR3 DNA reads TGTGCCAGTAGTATAGGGGCCCTAGCGGGCGGATACAATGAGCAGTTCTTC.

This chain connects TRBV30 to TRBJ2-2, with a tentative D call TRBD2 (6 bases). Trimming left V 4 bases short and J 2 bases short, with 14 bases between. The germline V gene has CDR1 GTSNPN and CDR2 SVGIG (reference sequence). The CDR3 spans 15 residues. The CDR3 nucleotides are TGTGCCTGGACGGGGGTAGCGGTCAACACCGGGGAGCTGTTTTTT. This translates into CAWTGVAVNTGELFF.

The chain joins TRBV6-6 to TRBJ2-5; 9 bases fit TRBD2. The CDR3 is 13 residues long. Trimming removed 3 bases from V and 4 bases from J; junction bases left unmatched: 0. Germline V gene sequence: CDR1 MNHNY, CDR2 SVGAGI (reference sequence). The CDR3 DNA reads TGTGCCAGCAGTTATAGCGGGAGAGAGACCCAGTACTTC. Translated: CASSYSGRETQYF.